The rows below give T cell receptor beta chains drawn from one sample of a study of CD8 T cells in ankylosing spondylitis. TCRdb re-called the 5' RACE reads through MiXCR, storing one row per CDR3 protein. Among 300,000 to 400,000 distinct CDR3 sequences listed, 20% were seen once. The sample comprised blood, either unsorted or a sorted T cell fraction (not recorded which). The source of these receptors is a male donor with ankylosing spondylitis or in good health (not recorded which). Both conserved end residues are part of each CDR3. The order of the fields is D gene, V gene, clone size, J gene, CDR3 protein, CDR3 DNA. D genes are given only for firm matches. Size is stated for part of the rows, as once, few or many counts, or as a class when the clone is expanded.

>NA|TRBV28|NA|TRBJ2-3
CASKETGPTTLDTQYF
TGTGCCAGCAAGGAGACGGGGCCCACCACCTTAGATACGCAGTATTTT
>TRBD2|TRBV6-1|few|TRBJ2-1
CASSPVLAGGVPYNEQFF
TGTGCCAGCAGTCCCGTCCTAGCGGGGGGCGTCCCCTACAATGAGCAGTTCTTC
>NA|TRBV4-2|few|TRBJ2-1
CASSPRAGREHEQFF
TGTGCCAGCAGCCCCCGGGCAGGGAGAGAACATGAGCAGTTCTTC
>TRBD1|TRBV2|few|TRBJ2-2
CAIPRDRKIGELFF
TGTGCCATCCCACGGGACAGGAAGATCGGGGAGCTGTTTTTT
>TRBD1|TRBV7-9|NA|TRBJ2-3
CASSSGQGATDTQYF
TGTGCCAGCAGTTCCGGACAGGGGGCCACAGATACGCAGTATTTT
>TRBD1|TRBV12-3/TRBV12-4|few|TRBJ1-4
CASSPIRGDEKLFF
TGTGCCAGCAGTCCGATCAGGGGGGATGAAAAACTGTTTTTT
>NA|TRBV28|few|TRBJ2-5
CASSSETQYF
TGTGCCAGCAGTTCCGAGACCCAGTACTTC
>NA|TRBV2|few|TRBJ2-7
CASYVYVGNEQYF
TGTGCCAGTTACGTCTATGTAGGAAACGAGCAGTACTTC
>TRBD2|TRBV24-1|few|TRBJ2-5
CATSDPEVRGGRYQETQYF
TGTGCCACCAGTGACCCGGAGGTCCGCGGCGGGAGGTACCAAGAGACCCAGTACTTC
>NA|TRBV12-3/TRBV12-4|NA|TRBJ2-2
CASSLELGSVGELFF
TGTGCCAGCAGTTTGGAACTGGGGTCGGTTGGGGAGCTGTTTTTT
>NA|TRBV7-8|NA|TRBJ2-3
CASSLVPGADTQYF
TGTGCCAGCAGCTTAGTGCCTGGGGCAGATACGCAGTATTTT
>NA|TRBV4-1|few|TRBJ2-7
CASSQDKQDEQYF
TGCGCCAGCAGCCAAGATAAACAGGACGAGCAGTACTTC
>NA|TRBV12-3/TRBV12-4|NA|TRBJ2-3
CASSPLVRTDTQYF
TGTGCCAGCAGCCCCCTGGTGAGAACAGATACGCAGTATTTT
>TRBD1|TRBV2|few|TRBJ2-2
CASGTGGDTGELFF
TGTGCCAGCGGGACAGGGGGGGACACCGGGGAGCTGTTTTTT
>NA|TRBV20-1|NA|TRBJ2-7
CSARVGSTYEQYF
TGCAGTGCTAGAGTGGGTAGTACCTACGAGCAGTACTTC
>TRBD1|TRBV4-1|NA|TRBJ2-3
CASSFGQGSADTQYF
TGCGCCAGCAGTTTCGGACAGGGTAGCGCAGATACGCAGTATTTT
>NA|TRBV7-9|once|TRBJ2-7
CASSSTVPYEQYF
TGTGCCAGCAGCTCGACAGTTCCCTACGAGCAGTACTTC
>TRBD1|TRBV18|few|TRBJ2-3
CASSSTGGAGDTQYF
TGTGCCAGCTCATCAACAGGGGGCGCAGGAGATACGCAGTATTTT
>TRBD1|TRBV11-1|NA|TRBJ2-2
CASSKTPGQGLEAGELFF
TGTGCCAGCAGCAAAACCCCGGGACAGGGGCTTGAAGCCGGGGAGCTGTTTTTT
>TRBD2|TRBV3-1|few|TRBJ2-7
CASSHYSGSSSYEQYF
TGTGCCAGCAGCCACTATAGCGGGTCAAGCTCCTACGAGCAGTACTTC
>TRBD2|TRBV4-2|few|TRBJ2-5
CASSQDLTSGGGNQETQYF
TGTGCCAGCAGCCAAGATCTAACTAGCGGGGGCGGAAACCAAGAGACCCAGTACTTC
>NA|TRBV4-1|few|TRBJ2-3
CASRPDATDTQYF
TGCGCCAGCAGGCCAGACGCCACAGATACGCAGTATTTT
>NA|TRBV29-1|NA|TRBJ2-7
CSVDLGFHEQYF
TGCAGCGTTGACTTGGGTTTCCACGAGCAGTACTTC
>TRBD1|TRBV12-3/TRBV12-4|NA|TRBJ2-7
CASSLDRGHEQYF
TGTGCCAGCAGTTTAGACAGGGGCCACGAGCAGTACTTC
>NA|TRBV29-1|few|TRBJ2-4
CSVEIPTLAKNIQYF
TGCAGCGTTGAAATCCCCACCCTAGCCAAAAACATTCAGTACTTC
>NA|TRBV12-3/TRBV12-4|NA|TRBJ2-3
CASSFYGRGLGTDTQYF
TGTGCCAGCAGTTTTTACGGTCGGGGGCTAGGTACAGATACGCAGTATTTT
>NA|TRBV12-3/TRBV12-4|many|TRBJ1-1
CASTLGFGTAEAFF
TGTGCCAGCACCCTTGGGTTCGGTACGGCAGAAGCTTTCTTT
>NA|TRBV10-2|few|TRBJ1-5
CASSESGSYSNQPQHF
TGCGCCAGCAGTGAGTCGGGTAGTTATAGCAATCAGCCCCAGCATTTT
>NA|TRBV6-5|many|TRBJ2-7
CASSYRGTYEQYF
TGTGCCAGCAGCTATCGGGGGACCTACGAGCAGTACTTC
>TRBD2|TRBV4-1|NA|TRBJ2-5
CASSTLAGEETQYF
TGCGCCAGCAGCACATTAGCGGGGGAAGAGACCCAGTACTTC
>NA|TRBV7-9|NA|TRBJ1-1
CASSGRTEAFF
TGTGCCAGCAGCGGACGTACTGAAGCTTTCTTT
>TRBD2|TRBV9|NA|TRBJ2-1
CASSVMASGGGDNEQFF
TGTGCCAGCAGCGTAATGGCTAGCGGGGGTGGGGACAATGAGCAGTTCTTC
>TRBD1|TRBV2|few|TRBJ1-2
CASRSGQPYGYTF
TGTGCCAGCAGGTCGGGACAGCCTTATGGCTACACCTTC
>NA|TRBV29-1|NA|TRBJ2-1
CSVEKGQYNEQFF
TGCAGCGTGGAGAAGGGTCAGTACAATGAGCAGTTCTTC
>NA|TRBV7-2|few|TRBJ1-1
CASSLAGKYTEAFF
TGTGCCAGCAGCTTAGCAGGGAAGTACACTGAAGCTTTCTTT
>NA|TRBV14|NA|TRBJ2-7
CASSQGRTGFYEQYF
TGTGCCAGCAGCCAAGGCAGAACAGGGTTTTACGAGCAGTACTTC
>NA|TRBV6-1|NA|TRBJ2-7
CASSEIARGEQYF
TGTGCCAGCAGTGAAATCGCCCGGGGCGAGCAGTACTTC
>NA|TRBV5-1|NA|TRBJ2-7
CASSLVRHGARYEQYF
TGCGCCAGCAGCTTGGTGAGACACGGAGCCCGCTACGAGCAGTACTTC